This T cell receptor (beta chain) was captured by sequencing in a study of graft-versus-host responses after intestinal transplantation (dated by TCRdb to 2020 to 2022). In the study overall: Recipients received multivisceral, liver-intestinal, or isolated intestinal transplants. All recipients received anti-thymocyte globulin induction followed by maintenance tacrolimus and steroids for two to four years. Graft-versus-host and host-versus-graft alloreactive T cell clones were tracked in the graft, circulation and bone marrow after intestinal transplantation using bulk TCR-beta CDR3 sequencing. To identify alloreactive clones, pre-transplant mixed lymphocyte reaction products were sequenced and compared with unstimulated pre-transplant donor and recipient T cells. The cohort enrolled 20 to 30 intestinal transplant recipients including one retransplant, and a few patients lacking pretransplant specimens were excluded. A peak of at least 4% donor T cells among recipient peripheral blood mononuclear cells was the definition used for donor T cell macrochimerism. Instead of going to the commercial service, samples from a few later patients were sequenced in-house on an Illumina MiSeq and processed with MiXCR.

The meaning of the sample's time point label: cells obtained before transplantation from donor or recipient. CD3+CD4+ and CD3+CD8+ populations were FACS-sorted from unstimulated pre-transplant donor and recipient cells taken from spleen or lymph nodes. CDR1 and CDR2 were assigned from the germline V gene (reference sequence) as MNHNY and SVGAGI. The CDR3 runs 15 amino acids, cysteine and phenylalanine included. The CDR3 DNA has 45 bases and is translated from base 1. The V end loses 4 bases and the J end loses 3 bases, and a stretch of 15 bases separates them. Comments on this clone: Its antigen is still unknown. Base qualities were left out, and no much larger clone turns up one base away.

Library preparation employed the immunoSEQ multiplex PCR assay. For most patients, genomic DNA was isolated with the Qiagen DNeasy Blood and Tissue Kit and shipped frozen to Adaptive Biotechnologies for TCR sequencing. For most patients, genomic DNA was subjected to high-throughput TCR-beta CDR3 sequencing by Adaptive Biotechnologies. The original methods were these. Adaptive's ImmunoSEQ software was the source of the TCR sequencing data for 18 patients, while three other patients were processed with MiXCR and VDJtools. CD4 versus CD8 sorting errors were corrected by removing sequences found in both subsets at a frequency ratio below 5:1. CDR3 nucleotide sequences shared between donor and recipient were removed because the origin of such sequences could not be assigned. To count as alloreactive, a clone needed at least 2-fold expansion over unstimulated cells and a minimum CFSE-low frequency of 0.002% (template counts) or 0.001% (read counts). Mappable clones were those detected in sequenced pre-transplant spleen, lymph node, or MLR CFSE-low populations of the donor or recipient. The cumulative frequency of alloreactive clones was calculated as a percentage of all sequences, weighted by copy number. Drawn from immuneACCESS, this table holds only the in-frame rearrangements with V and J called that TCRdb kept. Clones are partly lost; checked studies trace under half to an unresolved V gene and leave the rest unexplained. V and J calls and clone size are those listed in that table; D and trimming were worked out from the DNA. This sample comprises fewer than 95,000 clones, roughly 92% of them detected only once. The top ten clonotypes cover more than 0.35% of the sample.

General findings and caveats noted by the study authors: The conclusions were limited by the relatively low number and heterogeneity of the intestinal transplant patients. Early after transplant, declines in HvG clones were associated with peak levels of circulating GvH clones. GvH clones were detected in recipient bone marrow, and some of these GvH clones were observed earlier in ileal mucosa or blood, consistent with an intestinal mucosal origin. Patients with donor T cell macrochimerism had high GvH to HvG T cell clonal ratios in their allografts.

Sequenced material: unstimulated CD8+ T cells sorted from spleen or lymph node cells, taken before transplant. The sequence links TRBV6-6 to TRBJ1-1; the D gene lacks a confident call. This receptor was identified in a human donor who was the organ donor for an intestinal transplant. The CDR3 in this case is CASSSGSWADTEAFF. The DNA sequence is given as TGTGCCAGCAGTTCGGGGTCTTGGGCGGACACTGAAGCTTTCTTT.